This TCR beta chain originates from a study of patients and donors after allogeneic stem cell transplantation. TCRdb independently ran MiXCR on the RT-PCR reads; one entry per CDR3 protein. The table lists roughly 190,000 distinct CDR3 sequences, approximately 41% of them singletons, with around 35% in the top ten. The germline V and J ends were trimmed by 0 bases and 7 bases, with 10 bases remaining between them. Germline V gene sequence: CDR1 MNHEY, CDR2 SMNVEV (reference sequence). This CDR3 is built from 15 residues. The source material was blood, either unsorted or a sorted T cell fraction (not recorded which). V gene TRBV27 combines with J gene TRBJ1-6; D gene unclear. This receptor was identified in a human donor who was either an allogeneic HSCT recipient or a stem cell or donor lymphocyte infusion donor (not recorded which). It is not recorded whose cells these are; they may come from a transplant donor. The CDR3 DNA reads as TGTGCCAGCAGTTTATCCGGGCGGCCGAATTCACCCCTCCACTTT. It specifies CASSLSGRPNSPLHF.